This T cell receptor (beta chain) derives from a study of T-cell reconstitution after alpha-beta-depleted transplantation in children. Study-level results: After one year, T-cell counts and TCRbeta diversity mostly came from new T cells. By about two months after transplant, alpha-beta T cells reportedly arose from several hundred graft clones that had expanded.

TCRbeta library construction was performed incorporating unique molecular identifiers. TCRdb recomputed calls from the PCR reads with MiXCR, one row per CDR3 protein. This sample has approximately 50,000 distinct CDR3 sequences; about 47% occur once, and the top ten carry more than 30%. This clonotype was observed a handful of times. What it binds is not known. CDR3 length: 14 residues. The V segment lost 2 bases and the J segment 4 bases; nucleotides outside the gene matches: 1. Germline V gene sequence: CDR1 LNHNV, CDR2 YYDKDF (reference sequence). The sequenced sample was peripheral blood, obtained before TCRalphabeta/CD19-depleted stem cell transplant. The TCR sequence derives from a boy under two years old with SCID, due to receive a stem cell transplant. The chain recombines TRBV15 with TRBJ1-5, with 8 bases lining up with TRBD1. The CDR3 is CATSRRTGNQPQHF. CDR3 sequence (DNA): TGTGCCACCAGCAGAAGGACAGGGAATCAGCCCCAGCATTTT.